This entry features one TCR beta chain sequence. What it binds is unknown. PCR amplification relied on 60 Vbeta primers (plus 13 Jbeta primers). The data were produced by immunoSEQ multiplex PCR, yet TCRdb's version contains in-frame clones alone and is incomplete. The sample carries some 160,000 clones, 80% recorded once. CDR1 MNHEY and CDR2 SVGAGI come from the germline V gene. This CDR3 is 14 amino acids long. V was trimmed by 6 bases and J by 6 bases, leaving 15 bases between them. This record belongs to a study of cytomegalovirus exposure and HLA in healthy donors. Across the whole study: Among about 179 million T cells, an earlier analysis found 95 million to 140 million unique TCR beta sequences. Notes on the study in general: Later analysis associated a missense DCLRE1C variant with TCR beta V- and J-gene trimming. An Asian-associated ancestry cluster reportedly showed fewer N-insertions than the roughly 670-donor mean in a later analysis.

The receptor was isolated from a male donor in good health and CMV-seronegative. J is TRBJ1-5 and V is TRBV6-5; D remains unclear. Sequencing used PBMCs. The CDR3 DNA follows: TGTGCCAGCAGCGCTGGAACCGGCGGTCAGCCCCAGCATTTT. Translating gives CASSAGTGGQPQHF.